This entry concerns a single T cell receptor beta chain. The sample belongs to a study of OX40 agonist ivuxolimab in advanced cancers. The protocol was immunoSEQ multiplex PCR, while the TCRdb copy is restricted to in-frame clones and leaves out a portion. The sample holds approximately 78,000 clones, about 83% seen once. The CDR3 length is 16 residues. From germline, CDR1 is SEHNR and CDR2 FQNEAQ (reference sequence). The V gene lost 5 bases and the J gene lost 3 bases, with 19 bases spanning the gap. The source of this sequence is an adult with an advanced solid tumor such as melanoma, head and neck, liver or kidney cancer. The sample consisted of CD4+ or CD8+ T cells sorted from blood, taken in a trial of the OX40 agonist ivuxolimab. This chain connects TRBV7-9 to TRBJ1-2; no reliable D call. This CDR3 reads CASSPIAYDGDYGYTF. The DNA for the CDR3 is TGTGCCAGCAGCCCAATAGCCTACGACGGAGACTATGGCTACACCTTC. Together with reference TRBV7-9 and TRBJ1-2, the CDR3 gives the full variable domain: DTGVSQNPRHKITKRGQNVTFRCDPISEHNRLYWYRQTLGQGPEFLTYFQNEAQLEKSRLLSDRFSAERPKGSFSTLEIQRTEQGDSAMYLCASSPIAYDGDYGYTFGSGTRLTVV.